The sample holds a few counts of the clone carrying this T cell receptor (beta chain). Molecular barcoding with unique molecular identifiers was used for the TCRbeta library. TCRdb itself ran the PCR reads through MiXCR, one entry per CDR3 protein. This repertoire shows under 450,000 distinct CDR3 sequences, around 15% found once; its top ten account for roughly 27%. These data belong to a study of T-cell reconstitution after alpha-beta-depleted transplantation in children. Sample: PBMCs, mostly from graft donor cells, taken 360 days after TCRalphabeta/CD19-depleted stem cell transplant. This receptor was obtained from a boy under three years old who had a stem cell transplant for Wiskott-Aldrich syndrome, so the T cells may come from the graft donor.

CDR3 amino acids: CASSLNPGRQETQYF. The CDR3 DNA sequence: TGTGCCAGCAGCTTGAACCCAGGGAGGCAAGAGACCCAGTACTTC. V is TRBV7-2 and J is TRBJ2-5; D may be TRBD2 (6 bases). The CDR3 spans 15 residues. Germline V gene data show CDR1 as SGHTA and CDR2 as FQGNSA. The germline V and J ends were trimmed by 3 bases and 2 bases, with 13 bases remaining between them.